The 29 T cell receptor beta chains reported below all come from one sample, sequenced in a study of blood T cell repertoires in COVID-19. The method was immunoSEQ multiplex PCR; TCRdb's version includes in-frame clones alone and lacks a portion of them. This sample has around 200,000 clones, with 85% to 90% found just once. Specimen: PBMCs or T cells enriched from blood (not recorded which). Receptor source: a man younger than 40 who had recovered from COVID-19.

This chain joins TRBV30 and TRBJ2-7; 7 bases line up with TRBD2. The V gene's germline CDR1 is GTSNPN and CDR2 SVGIG (reference sequence). The ends lost 0 bases at V and 3 bases at J; junction bases unmatched: 11. CDR3 length: 16 residues. CDR3 DNA sequence: TGTGCCTGGAGTGTACCTAGGGCTAGCGGCTACTACGAGCAGTACTTC. Residues: CAWSVPRASGYYEQYF.

The chain joins TRBV9 to TRBJ1-2; a possible D gene is TRBD1 (5 bases). V lost 0 bases to trimming and J lost 7 bases, with 13 bases between them. Germline values: CDR1 SGDLS, CDR2 YYNGEE. CDR3 length: 14 amino acids. The CDR3 bases are TGTGCCAGCAGCGTAGACCGGACATTATCTGGCTACACCTTC. Amino acid sequence: CASSVDRTLSGYTF. The full variable domain, completed using reference TRBV9 and TRBJ1-2, is DSGVTQTPKHLITATGQRVTLRCSPRSGDLSVYWYQQSLDQGLQFLIQYYNGEERAKGNILERFSAQQFPDLHSELNLSSLELGDSALYFCASSVDRTLSGYTFGSGTRLTVV.

This clone was found once. V usage is TRBV5-3 and J usage is TRBJ2-7; D might be TRBD2 (5 bases). TRBV5-3 is reported as an ORF; its role is uncertain. This CDR3 comprises 13 residues. V lost 1 base, J lost 5 bases, and 10 bases lay in between. This chain's CDR3 is CARSLLGSHEQYF. The CDR3 bases are TGTGCCAGAAGCTTGTTGGGGAGTCACGAGCAGTACTTC.

Only one count was recorded for this clone. The chain is built from TRBV9 and TRBJ2-5; 9 bases agree with TRBD2. Germline loops: CDR1 SGDLS, CDR2 YYNGEE. Germline trimming cut 4 bases from V and 3 bases from J; bases unmatched to any gene: 4. The CDR3 length is 14 residues. Here the CDR3 DNA reads TGTGCCAGCAGCCCGGGACTAGCTGAAGAGACCCAGTACTTC. The encoded protein is CASSPGLAEETQYF.

This sequence joins TRBV5-1 and TRBJ2-7; 8 bases fit TRBD1. Germline values: CDR1 SGHRS, CDR2 YFSETQ. This CDR3 comprises 16 residues. Unmatched junction bases numbered 8, after V lost 3 bases and J lost 0 bases. The CDR3 loop is CASSWWRQGSSYEQYF. CDR3 nucleotide sequence: TGCGCCAGCAGCTGGTGGAGACAGGGGAGCTCCTACGAGCAGTACTTC.

The chain's CDR3 is CASSFDGRGTGELFF. CDR3 in DNA: TGTGCCAGCAGTTTTGACGGGAGAGGCACCGGGGAGCTGTTTTTT. The chain links TRBV27 to TRBJ2-2; a possible D gene is TRBD2 (6 bases). This CDR3 has 15 residues. In germline, CDR1 is MNHEY, CDR2 SMNVEV (reference sequence). Trimming shortened V by 3 bases and J by 4 bases, and 12 bases separated the two germline ends.

V and J are TRBV19 and TRBJ1-2; D gene uncertain. The length of the CDR3 is 14 residues. Per germline, CDR1 LNHDA and CDR2 SQIVND (reference sequence). The germline V and J ends were trimmed by 4 bases and 0 bases, with 9 bases remaining between them. In DNA, the CDR3 is TGTGCCAGTAGTAGAACAGTAACTAACTATGGCTACACCTTC. This codes for CASSRTVTNYGYTF.

The rearrangement uses TRBV18 and TRBJ1-2; tentatively, D is TRBD1 (6 bases). The CDR3 sequence is 13 residues long. Trimming shortened V by 10 bases and J by 3 bases, and 15 bases separated the two germline ends. Germline V gene sequence: CDR1 KGHSH, CDR2 LQKENI. CDR3 loop: CATQPQGYYGYTF. The DNA for the CDR3 is TGTGCCACCCAACCCCAGGGGTACTATGGCTACACCTTC.

This clone occurred a few times. J is TRBJ1-6 and V is TRBV7-2, with 7 bases lining up with TRBD1. Trimming took 5 bases from V and 9 from J; bases not matched to a gene: 10. The germline CDR1 and CDR2 sequences are SGHTA and FQGNSA. The CDR3 consists of 15 residues. CDR3 nucleotide sequence: TGTGCCAGCAGCCCAAGACAGGGATCGAGTTCACCCCTCCACTTT. Protein sequence: CASSPRQGSSSPLHF.

J is TRBJ1-1 and V is TRBV7-9; 8 bases map to TRBD1. The germline V gene has CDR1 SEHNR and CDR2 FQNEAQ (reference sequence). The CDR3 has 17 amino acids. The ends lost 1 base at V and 0 bases at J; junction bases unmatched: 7. The chain's CDR3 is CASSLETGEVMNTEAFF. For the CDR3, the DNA is TGTGCCAGCAGCTTAGAGACAGGGGAAGTCATGAACACTGAAGCTTTCTTT.

The chain links TRBV5-8 to TRBJ1-1, with D perhaps matching TRBD1 (6 bases). Germline CDR1 reads SGHTS; CDR2 reads YDEGEE. The CDR3 totals 14 residues. V gave up 2 bases and J gave up 3 bases, with 11 bases separating them. The CDR3: CASSLQGGDTEAFF. The CDR3 DNA reads as TGTGCCAGCAGCTTACAGGGAGGGGACACTGAAGCTTTCTTT.

This chain links TRBV5-1 with TRBJ2-7, with 7 bases matching TRBD1. The germline gives CDR1 SGHRS, CDR2 YFSETQ. The CDR3 totals 13 residues. J lost 2 bases, V lost 3 bases, and 2 bases had no gene match. The CDR3 bases are TGCGCCAGCAGCTGGGGGACAGCCTACGAGCAGTACTTC. Encoded protein: CASSWGTAYEQYF.

The rearrangement uses TRBV11-2 and TRBJ2-3; D is perhaps TRBD2 (6 bases). Germline assignment: CDR1 SGHAT and CDR2 FQNNGV. V shed 5 bases and J shed 5 bases, with 17 bases lying between them. The length of the CDR3 is 15 residues. The CDR3 region is CASSPRTTAGDTQYF. CDR3 nucleotide sequence: TGTGCCAGCAGCCCCCGGACTACCGCAGGAGATACGCAGTATTTT.

This clone appeared a single time. The chain combines TRBV6-5 with TRBJ2-2, with D tentatively TRBD1 (5 bases). Germline loops: CDR1 MNHEY, CDR2 SVGAGI. The CDR3 contains 13 residues. V lost 6 bases and J lost 6, with 11 bases in between. The CDR3 nucleotides read TGTGCCAGCAGCAGGGATTGGTCCGGGGAGCTGTTTTTT. As protein: CASSRDWSGELFF.

The chain recombines TRBV13 with TRBJ2-1; D is undetermined. Trimming took off 2 bases at V and 6 bases at J, with 11 bases between the two ends. Germline CDR1 reads PRHDT; CDR2 reads FYEKMQ (reference sequence). The CDR3 runs to 14 residues. In DNA, the CDR3 is TGTGCCAGCAGCTTAAAGCTAGTAGGCAATGAGCAGTTCTTC. Translated, it gives CASSLKLVGNEQFF.

The CDR3 bases are TGCGCCAGCAGCCCTCAACAGGGGATGGGAACTGGAAACACCATATATTTT. It translates to CASSPQQGMGTGNTIYF. This chain joins TRBV5-1 and TRBJ1-3; TRBD1 aligns across 7 bases. J was trimmed by 2 bases and V by 4 bases; bases with no gene match: 12. CDR3 length: 17 residues. CDR1 is SGHRS, CDR2 YFSETQ, per germline.

The chain is built from TRBV10-3 and TRBJ1-2; 8 bases are shared with TRBD1. Trimming removed 3 bases from V and 3 bases from J; junction bases left unmatched: 6. The germline V gene encodes CDR1 ENHRY and CDR2 SYGVKD. The CDR3 length is 15 residues. The CDR3 loop reads CAISEGQGPYYGYTF. In DNA, the CDR3 is TGTGCCATCAGTGAAGGACAGGGCCCCTACTATGGCTACACCTTC.

This chain connects TRBV9 to TRBJ2-5; possible D gene TRBD1, 5 bases. CDR1 and CDR2 from the germline V gene are SGDLS and YYNGEE. The CDR3 consists of 14 residues. Trimming took 3 bases from V and 0 from J, leaving 9 bases between them. The CDR3 nucleotides are TGTGCCAGCAGCGCGACAGCGTACCAAGAGACCCAGTACTTC. Residues: CASSATAYQETQYF.

The chain employs TRBV19 and TRBJ1-5; 7 bases are a match to TRBD1. Unmatched junction bases numbered 10, after V lost 3 bases and J lost 5 bases. The CDR3 is 16 amino acids. Germline CDR1 and CDR2: LNHDA and SQIVND (reference sequence). This CDR3 is CASSITGDFNDQPQHF. The CDR3 nucleotides read TGTGCCAGTAGTATTACAGGGGATTTCAATGATCAGCCCCAGCATTTT.

This clone appeared a single time. The V gene is TRBV18, the J gene TRBJ2-7; 11 bases are a match to TRBD2. The CDR3 length is 15 residues. Germline V gene lookup returns CDR1 KGHSH and CDR2 LQKENI. V trimming: 6 bases; J trimming: 3 bases; junction bases outside the gene matches: 7. The CDR3 region has the DNA TGTGCCAGCTCGCCTGGACTAGCGGGTCTCTACGAGCAGTACTTC. Translated, it gives CASSPGLAGLYEQYF.

This rearrangement joins TRBV6-2 or TRBV6-3 to TRBJ1-5, with TRBD1 matching 9 bases. CDR1 and CDR2 (germline): MNHEY, SVGEGT. CDR3 length equals 16 residues. The junction had 11 bases not matched to a gene; V was cut back by 4 bases and J by 7 bases. CDR3 amino acids: CASSSSGTGRGQPQHF. Here the CDR3 DNA reads TGTGCCAGCAGTTCATCCGGGACAGGGAGGGGGCAGCCCCAGCATTTT.

This clone was observed a single time. J is TRBJ2-7 and V is TRBV27; the D is unclear. The V end lost 5 bases, the J end lost 0 bases, and 8 bases lay between the germline ends. This CDR3 comprises 13 residues. CDR1 is MNHEY and CDR2 is SMNVEV in the germline V gene (reference sequence). The CDR3 bases are TGTGCCAGCAGTAGATTCAGCTCCTACGAGCAGTACTTC. Protein sequence: CASSRFSSYEQYF.

The genes are TRBV24-1 and TRBJ2-1, with TRBD1 identical over 7 bases. CDR1 and CDR2 (germline): KGHDR, SFDVKD. V shed 3 bases and J 6 bases; nucleotides not matched to a gene: 7. The CDR3 contains 15 residues. The CDR3 region is CATSDRTGVTNEQFF. CDR3 in DNA: TGTGCCACCAGTGATCGCACAGGGGTCACCAATGAGCAGTTCTTC.

The genes are TRBV2 and TRBJ1-6; 9 bases agree with TRBD1. CDR3 length: 15 amino acids. V shed 6 bases and J 7 bases; nucleotides not matched to a gene: 7. Germline CDR1 SNHLY, CDR2 FYNNEI. CDR3 sequence: CASRQGAGKNSPLHF. The CDR3 nucleotides are TGTGCCAGCAGACAGGGGGCGGGAAAGAATTCACCCCTCCACTTT.

The V call is TRBV3-1 (or the pseudogene TRBV3-2), the J call TRBJ2-7, with 10 bases aligning to TRBD2. CDR3 size: 16 residues. Unmatched junction bases numbered 11, after V lost 3 bases and J lost 6 bases. Germline assignment: CDR1 LGHDT and CDR2 YNNKEL (reference sequence). In DNA form, the CDR3 reads TGTGCCAGCAGCCAGGAAGCGGGAGGGCCTCCTGGCGAGCAGTACTTC. Translation gives CASSQEAGGPPGEQYF.

The V call is TRBV10-1, the J call TRBJ1-1; 9 bases map to TRBD1. The CDR3 is 14 amino acids. Trimming took 7 bases from V and 7 from J; bases not matched to a gene: 10. Germline CDR1 WNHNN, CDR2 SYGVQD (reference sequence). Here the CDR3 reads CASKKYRGQDEAFF. CDR3 sequence (DNA): TGCGCCAGCAAGAAATACAGGGGGCAAGATGAAGCTTTCTTT.

The chain recombines TRBV28 with TRBJ2-1; D not certain. The CDR3 is 13 amino acids. V was pared by 7 bases and J by 0 bases, with 7 bases between. Per the germline V gene, CDR1 is MDHEN and CDR2 is SYDVKM. CDR3 amino acids: CASKASSYNEQFF. The CDR3 DNA sequence: TGTGCCAGCAAGGCTAGCTCCTACAATGAGCAGTTCTTC.

This clone was observed once. The rearrangement joins TRBV5-1 to TRBJ1-1, with 8 bases that match TRBD1. J was trimmed by 4 bases and V by 4 bases; bases with no gene match: 15. CDR1 is SGHRS, CDR2 YFSETQ, per germline. The CDR3 has 17 residues. CDR3 DNA sequence: TGCGCCAGCAGCCCCCTAACCGACAGGGGAGGGGGCACTGAAGCTTTCTTT. This translates into CASSPLTDRGGGTEAFF.

This chain uses TRBV4-1 with TRBJ2-3; D is unclear. Trimming pared 0 bases from V and 2 bases from J, leaving 9 bases between. The CDR3 spans 15 residues. Germline assignment: CDR1 MGHRA and CDR2 YSYEKL. As DNA, the CDR3 is TGCGCCAGCAGCCAAGATATTACAGCCACAGATACGCAGTATTTT. This gives the protein CASSQDITATDTQYF.